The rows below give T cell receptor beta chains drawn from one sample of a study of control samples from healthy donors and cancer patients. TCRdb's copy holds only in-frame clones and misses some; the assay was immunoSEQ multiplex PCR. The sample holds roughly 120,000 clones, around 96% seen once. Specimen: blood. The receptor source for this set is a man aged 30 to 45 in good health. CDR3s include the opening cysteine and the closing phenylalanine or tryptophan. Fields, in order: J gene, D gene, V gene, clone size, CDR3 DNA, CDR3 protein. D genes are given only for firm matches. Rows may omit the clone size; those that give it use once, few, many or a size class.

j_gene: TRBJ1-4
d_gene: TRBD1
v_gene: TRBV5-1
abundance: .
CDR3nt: TGCGCCAGCAGCTGGGGACAGGGCCGCAGTGAAAAACTGTTTTTT
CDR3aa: CASSWGQGRSEKLFF

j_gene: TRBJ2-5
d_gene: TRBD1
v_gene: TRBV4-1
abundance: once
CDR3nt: TGCGCCAGCAGCCCGGACAGGGGGGGGACTCGGGAGACCCAGTACTTC
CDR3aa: CASSPDRGGTRETQYF

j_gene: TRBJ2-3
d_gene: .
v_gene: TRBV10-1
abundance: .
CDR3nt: TGCGCCAGCAGTGAAATGGAAGATACGCAGTATTTT
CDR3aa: CASSEMEDTQYF

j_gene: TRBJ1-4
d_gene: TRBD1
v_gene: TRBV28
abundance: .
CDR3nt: TGTGCCAGCCGACAGGGGCCTGAGGAAAAACTGTTTTTT
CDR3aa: CASRQGPEEKLFF

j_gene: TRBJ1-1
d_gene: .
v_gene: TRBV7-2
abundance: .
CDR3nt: TGTGCCAGCAGCTTTACGGGACGGACTGAAGCTTTCTTT
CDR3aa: CASSFTGRTEAFF

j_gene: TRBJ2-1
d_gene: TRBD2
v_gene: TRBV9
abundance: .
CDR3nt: TGTGCCAGCAGCGTCGGCGGGGGGTCCAATGAGCAGTTCTTC
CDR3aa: CASSVGGGSNEQFF

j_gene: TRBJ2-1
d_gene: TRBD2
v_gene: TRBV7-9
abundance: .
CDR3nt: TGTGCCAGCAGCTGGGGGGGTCTAGGGGATGAGCAGTTCTTC
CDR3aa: CASSWGGLGDEQFF

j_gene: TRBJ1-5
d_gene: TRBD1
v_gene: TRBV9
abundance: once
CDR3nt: TGTGCCAGCAGCAAAGGACAGGCACCCGCGCCGGGTAGCAATCAGCCCCAGCATTTT
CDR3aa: CASSKGQAPAPGSNQPQHF

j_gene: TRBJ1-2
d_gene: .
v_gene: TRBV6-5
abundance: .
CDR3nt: TGTGCCAGCGGAGGCAGCTATCATGGCTACACCTTC
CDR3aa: CASGGSYHGYTF

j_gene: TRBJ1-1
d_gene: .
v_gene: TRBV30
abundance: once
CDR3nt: TGTGCCTGGAGTCTAATGGGGGGATGGCTCACTGAAGCTTTCTTT
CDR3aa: CAWSLMGGWLTEAFF

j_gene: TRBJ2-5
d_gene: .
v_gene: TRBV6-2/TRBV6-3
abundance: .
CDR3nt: TGTGCCAGCAGACCTCCGGGACACCAAGAGACCCAGTACTTC
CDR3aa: CASRPPGHQETQYF

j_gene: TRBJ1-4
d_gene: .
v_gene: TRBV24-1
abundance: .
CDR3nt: TGTGCCACCAGGGGCCCAGGGTGGGAACGACTGTTTTTT
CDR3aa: CATRGPGWERLFF

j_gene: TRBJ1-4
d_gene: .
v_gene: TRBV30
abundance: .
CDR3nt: TGTGCCTGGAGTGCCCTGACACTTCGAGGGGAAAAACTGTTTTTT
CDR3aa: CAWSALTLRGEKLFF

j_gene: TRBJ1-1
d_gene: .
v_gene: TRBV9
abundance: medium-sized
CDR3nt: TGTGCCAGCAGCGCAATCAACACTGAAGCTTTCTTT
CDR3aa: CASSAINTEAFF

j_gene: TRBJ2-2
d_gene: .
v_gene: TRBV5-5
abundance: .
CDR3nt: TGTGCCAGCAGCTTGCTTTCGTCTCCGTACACCGGGGAGCTGTTTTTT
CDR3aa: CASSLLSSPYTGELFF

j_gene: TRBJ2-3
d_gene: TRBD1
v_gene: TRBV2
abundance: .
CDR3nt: TGTGCCAGCAGTGAAGCAGGGGGCGCCGTAGATACGCAGTATTTT
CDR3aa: CASSEAGGAVDTQYF

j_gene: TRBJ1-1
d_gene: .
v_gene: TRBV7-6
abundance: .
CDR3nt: TGTGCCAGCAGCTTGGGGGGCTCTGAAGCTTTCTTT
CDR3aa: CASSLGGSEAFF

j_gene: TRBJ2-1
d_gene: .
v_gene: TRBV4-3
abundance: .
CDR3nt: TGCGCCAGCAGCCAAGAAGGGGGAAGGGAGCAGTTCTTC
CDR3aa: CASSQEGGREQFF

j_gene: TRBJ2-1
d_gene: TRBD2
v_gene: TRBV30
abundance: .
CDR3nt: TGTGCCTGGGCTAGCGGGGGGTCCTACAATGAGCAGTTCTTC
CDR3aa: CAWASGGSYNEQFF

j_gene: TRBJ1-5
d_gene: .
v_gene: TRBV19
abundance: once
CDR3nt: TGTGCCAGTAGTATCCGGGATAGCAATCAGCCCCAGCATTTT
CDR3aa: CASSIRDSNQPQHF

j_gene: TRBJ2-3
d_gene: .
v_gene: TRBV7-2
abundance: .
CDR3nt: TGTGCCAGCAGCCCCTGGGGGGGCACAGATACGCAGTATTTT
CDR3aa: CASSPWGGTDTQYF

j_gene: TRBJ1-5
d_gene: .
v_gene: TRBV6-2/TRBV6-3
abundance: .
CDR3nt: TGTGCCAGCAGTTACTCGGGGGGCAATCAGCCCCAGCATTTT
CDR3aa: CASSYSGGNQPQHF

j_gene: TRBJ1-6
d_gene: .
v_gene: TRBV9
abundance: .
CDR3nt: TGTGCCAGCAGCGTAGGATACGGGGGCTCCTATAATTCACCCCTCCACTTT
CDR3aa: CASSVGYGGSYNSPLHF

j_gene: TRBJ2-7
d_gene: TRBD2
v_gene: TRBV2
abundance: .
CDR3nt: TGTGCCAGCAGTGAGGCTAGCGGGCTCGGCTACGAGCAGTACTTC
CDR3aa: CASSEASGLGYEQYF

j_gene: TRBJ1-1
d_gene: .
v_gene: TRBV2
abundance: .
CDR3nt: TGTGCCAGCAGCTGGGAGGCAGGGACTGAAGCTTTCTTT
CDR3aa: CASSWEAGTEAFF

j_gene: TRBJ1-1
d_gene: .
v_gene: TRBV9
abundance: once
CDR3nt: TGTGCCAGCAGCGGCGACCCGAACACTGAAGCTTTCTTT
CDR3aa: CASSGDPNTEAFF

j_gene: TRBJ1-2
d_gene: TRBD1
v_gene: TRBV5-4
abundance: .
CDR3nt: TGTGCCAGCAGCCTCCCGGGACAGGGTATTAACTATGGCTACACCTTC
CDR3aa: CASSLPGQGINYGYTF

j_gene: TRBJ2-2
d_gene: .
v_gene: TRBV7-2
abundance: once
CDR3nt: TGTGCCAGCAGCTTACCTCGCACGACAGGAACCGGGGAGCTGTTTTTT
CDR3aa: CASSLPRTTGTGELFF

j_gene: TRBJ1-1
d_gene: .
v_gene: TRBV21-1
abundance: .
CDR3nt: TGTGCCAGCAGCAAGAACCGGGACAGTAAGAACACTGAAGCTTTCTTT
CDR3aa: CASSKNRDSKNTEAFF

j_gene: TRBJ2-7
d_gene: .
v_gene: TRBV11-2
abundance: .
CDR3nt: TGTGCCAGCAGCCCCAGAGGCAGTAAGGGCCACGAGCAGTACTTC
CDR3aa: CASSPRGSKGHEQYF

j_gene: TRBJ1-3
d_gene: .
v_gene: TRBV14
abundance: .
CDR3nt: TGTGCCAGCAGTTACACGTGGACCGGTTGTAGAACTTCTGGAAACACCATATATTTT
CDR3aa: CASSYTWTGCRTSGNTIYF

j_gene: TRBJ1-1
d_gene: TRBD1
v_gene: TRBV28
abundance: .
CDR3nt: TGTGCCAGCAGCCGGGACAGGGCGGTTGCTTTCTTT
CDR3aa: CASSRDRAVAFF

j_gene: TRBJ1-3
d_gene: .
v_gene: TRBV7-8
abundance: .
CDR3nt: TGTGCCAGCAGCTTAGCGCTAAGTGTATTCTCTGGAAACACCATATATTTT
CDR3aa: CASSLALSVFSGNTIYF

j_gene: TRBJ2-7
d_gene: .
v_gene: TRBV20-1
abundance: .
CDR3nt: TGCAGTGCTAACAAGGTCTACGAGCAGTACTTC
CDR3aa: CSANKVYEQYF

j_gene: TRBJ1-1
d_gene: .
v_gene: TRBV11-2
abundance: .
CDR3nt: TGTGCCAGCAGCCCCGACGGCTCTAAAACTGAAGCTTTCTTT
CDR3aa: CASSPDGSKTEAFF

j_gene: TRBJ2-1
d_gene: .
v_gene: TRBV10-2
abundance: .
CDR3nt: TGCGCCAGCAGTGGTTGGGTAACTTACAATGAGCAGTTCTTC
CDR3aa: CASSGWVTYNEQFF

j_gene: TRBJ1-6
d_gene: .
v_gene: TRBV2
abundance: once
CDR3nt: TGTGCCAGCAGTGAAGCGATAGGGTTCACTGAGGGATATAATTCACCCCTCCACTTT
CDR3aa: CASSEAIGFTEGYNSPLHF

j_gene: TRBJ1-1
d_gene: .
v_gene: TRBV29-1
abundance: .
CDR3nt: TGCAGCGTTGAAAAACAGGGATCAGAGGCAATGAACACTGAAGCTTTCTTT
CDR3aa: CSVEKQGSEAMNTEAFF

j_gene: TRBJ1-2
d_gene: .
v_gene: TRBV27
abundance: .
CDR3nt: TGTGCCAGCAGTGTCCGGGGCTTCGGCGGCTATGGCTACACCTTC
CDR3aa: CASSVRGFGGYGYTF

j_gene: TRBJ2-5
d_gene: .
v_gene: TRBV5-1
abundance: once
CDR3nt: TGCGCCAGCAGCATTCCAGTCGGGGGAAAGACCCAGTACTTC
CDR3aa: CASSIPVGGKTQYF

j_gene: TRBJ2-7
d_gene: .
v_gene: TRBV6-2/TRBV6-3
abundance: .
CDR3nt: TGTGCCAGCAGTTATGGAGTGCGCGAGCAGTACTTC
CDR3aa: CASSYGVREQYF

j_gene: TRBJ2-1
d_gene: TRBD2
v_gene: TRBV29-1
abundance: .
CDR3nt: TGCAGCGTCCAATGGGGCGGGGGGCTGTCCCATGAGCAGTTCTTC
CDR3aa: CSVQWGGGLSHEQFF

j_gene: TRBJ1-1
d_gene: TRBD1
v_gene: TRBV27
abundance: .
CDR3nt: TGTGCCAGCAGTTTATCCCTATCGGACAGGGGTCAGACTGAAGCTTTCTTT
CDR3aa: CASSLSLSDRGQTEAFF

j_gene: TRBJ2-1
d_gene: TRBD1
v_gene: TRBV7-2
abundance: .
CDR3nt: TGTGCCAGCAGCTTAAGATGGCAGGGGCCCAGGGGGAACAATGAGCAGTTCTTC
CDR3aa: CASSLRWQGPRGNNEQFF

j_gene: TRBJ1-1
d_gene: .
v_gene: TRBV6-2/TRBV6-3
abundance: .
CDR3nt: TGTGCCAGCAGTTTAGGTCGAAACACTGAAGCTTTCTTT
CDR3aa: CASSLGRNTEAFF

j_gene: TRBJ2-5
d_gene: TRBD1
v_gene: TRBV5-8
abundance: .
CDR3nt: TGTGCCAGCAGCCTGGGACAGGGCCCCTTTCAAGAGACCCAGTACTTC
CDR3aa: CASSLGQGPFQETQYF

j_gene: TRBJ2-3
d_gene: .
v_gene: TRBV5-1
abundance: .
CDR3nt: TGCGCCAGCAGCTTGGCCGGGGCAGATTCAGATACGCAGTATTTT
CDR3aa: CASSLAGADSDTQYF

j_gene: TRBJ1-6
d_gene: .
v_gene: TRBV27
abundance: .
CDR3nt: TGTGCCAGCACCACGGGGGGCATTTCACCCCTCCACTTT
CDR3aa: CASTTGGISPLHF

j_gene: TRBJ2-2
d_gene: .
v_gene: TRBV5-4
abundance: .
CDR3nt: TGTGCCAGCAGCTTAGGGGCCAGGGGCGGCACCGGGGAGCTGTTTTTT
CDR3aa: CASSLGARGGTGELFF

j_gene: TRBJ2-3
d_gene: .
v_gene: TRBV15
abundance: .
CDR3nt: TGTGCCACCAGTTACGGGAGCGCGGGGGATACGCAGTATTTT
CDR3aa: CATSYGSAGDTQYF

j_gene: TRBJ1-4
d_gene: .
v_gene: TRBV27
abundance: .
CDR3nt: TGTGCCAGCAGTTTAATACAGGGATCTAATGAAAAACTGTTTTTT
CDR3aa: CASSLIQGSNEKLFF

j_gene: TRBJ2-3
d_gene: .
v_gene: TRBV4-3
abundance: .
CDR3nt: TGCGCCAGCAGCCAAGAATCGGGACTCCGGAGCACAGATACGCAGTATTTT
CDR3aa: CASSQESGLRSTDTQYF

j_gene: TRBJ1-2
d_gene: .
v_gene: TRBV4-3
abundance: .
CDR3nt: TGCGCCAGCAGCCAAGATCCCCAGGGGAACTATGGCTACACCTTC
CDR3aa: CASSQDPQGNYGYTF

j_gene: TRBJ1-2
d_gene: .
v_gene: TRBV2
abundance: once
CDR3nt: TGTGCCAGCAGTGAAGCAGGTTCCGGGACTGGCTACACCTTC
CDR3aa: CASSEAGSGTGYTF

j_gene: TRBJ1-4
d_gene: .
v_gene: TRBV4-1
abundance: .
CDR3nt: TGCGCCAGCAGCCAACTGCCAGCAACTAATGAAAAACTGTTTTTT
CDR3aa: CASSQLPATNEKLFF

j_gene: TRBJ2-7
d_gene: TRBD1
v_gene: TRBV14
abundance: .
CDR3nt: TGTGCCAGCAGCCATAGACAGGGATTTTCCTACGAGCAGTACTTC
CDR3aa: CASSHRQGFSYEQYF

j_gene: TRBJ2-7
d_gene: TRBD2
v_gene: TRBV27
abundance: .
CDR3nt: TGTGCCAGCAGTGGAGCGGGGGAGCCCTACGAGCAGTACTTC
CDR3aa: CASSGAGEPYEQYF

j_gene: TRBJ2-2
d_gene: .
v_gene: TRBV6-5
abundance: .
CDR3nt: TGTGCCAGCAGCCAGAGTTACACCGGGGAGCTGTTTTTT
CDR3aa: CASSQSYTGELFF

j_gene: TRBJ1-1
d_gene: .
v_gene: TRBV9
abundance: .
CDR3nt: TGTGCCAGCAGCACAACTCGGGGGGGCCCGAATGTTGGCACTGAAGCTTTCTTT
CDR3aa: CASSTTRGGPNVGTEAFF

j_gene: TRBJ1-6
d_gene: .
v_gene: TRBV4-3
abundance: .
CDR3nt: TGCGCCAGCAGCCAAGAAACAGGGAGCTCCTATAATTCACCCCTCCACTTT
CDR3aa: CASSQETGSSYNSPLHF